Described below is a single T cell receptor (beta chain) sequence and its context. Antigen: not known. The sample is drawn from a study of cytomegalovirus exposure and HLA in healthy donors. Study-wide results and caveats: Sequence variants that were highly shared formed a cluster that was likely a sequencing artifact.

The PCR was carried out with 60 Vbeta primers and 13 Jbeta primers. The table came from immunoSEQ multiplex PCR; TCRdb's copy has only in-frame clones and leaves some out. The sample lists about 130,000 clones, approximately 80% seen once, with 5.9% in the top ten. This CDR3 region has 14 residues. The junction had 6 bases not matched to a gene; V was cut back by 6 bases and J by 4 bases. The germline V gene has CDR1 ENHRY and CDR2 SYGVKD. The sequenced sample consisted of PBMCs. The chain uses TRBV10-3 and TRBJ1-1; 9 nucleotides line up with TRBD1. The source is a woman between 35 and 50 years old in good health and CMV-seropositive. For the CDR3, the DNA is TGTGCCATCAGCTTGGACAGGGGAGGCACTGAAGCTTTCTTT. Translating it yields CAISLDRGGTEAFF.